This TCR beta chain derives from a study of cytomegalovirus exposure and HLA in healthy donors. Regarding the study as a whole: Another analysis was done later, and it associated 16,951 TCR beta sequences with HLA alleles at 0.05 false discovery rate. Through in vitro validation, a few CMV-associated chains were shown to be specific for CMV antigens.

CDR3 size: 14 residues. Germline V gene data show CDR1 as MNHNY and CDR2 as SVGAGI (reference sequence). The junction had 15 bases not matched to a gene; V was cut back by 7 bases and J by 12 bases. The PCR used 60 Vbeta and 13 Jbeta primers. Sequenced by immunoSEQ multiplex PCR; TCRdb stores in-frame clones only, minus some. The sample includes some 120,000 clones, roughly 78% seen only once; the top ten take just over 2.5%. With respect to this clone: Antigen specificity is unknown.

This chain links TRBV6-6 with TRBJ1-2; 9 bases are shared with TRBD1. Sequenced: PBMCs. This TCR came from a man aged 25-45 years in good health and CMV-seronegative. The CDR3 here is CASTTGTGTTIDTF. CDR3 in DNA: TGTGCCAGCACGACCGGGACAGGGACTACCATTGACACCTTC.